This T cell receptor (beta chain) was profiled in a study of cytomegalovirus exposure and HLA in healthy donors. Whole-study findings and limits: Through in vitro validation, a few CMV-associated chains were shown to be specific for CMV antigens. One later analysis reportedly identified an Asian-associated ancestry cluster that showed fewer N-insertions than the approximately 670-donor mean.

Concerning this clone itself: No antigen is known for it. The limits of the CDR3 on the DNA are not certain, so only TCRdb's listed CDR3 is given.

Researchers ran the PCR with 60 Vbeta and 13 Jbeta primers. How the authors handled the data: Unique TCR beta chains numbered approximately 80 million in a later analysis, with roughly 10 million shared. TCRdb's table, derived via immunoSEQ multiplex PCR, lists solely in-frame clones and lacks some. That table gives V, J and clone size, and the DNA gave D and trimming. This sample has about 160,000 clones, with 84% found just once. It was healthy bone marrow donors who served as donors. The CDR3 is 15 amino acids in total, end residues counted. The germline gives CDR1 MRHNA, CDR2 SNTAGT. The receptor was derived from a man aged 30-40 years in good health and CMV-seronegative. Sequences were obtained from PBMCs. V and J are TRBV6-4 and TRBJ1-1; the D segment call TRBD1 is taken from the table without a DNA check. CDR3 loop: CASSAGTPGTLKLSF.